Detailed here is one TCR beta chain. Its antigen is as yet unknown. From germline, CDR1 is MNHEY and CDR2 SVGAGI. This CDR3 has 13 residues. The germline V and J ends were trimmed by 2 bases and 5 bases, with 10 bases remaining between them. Method: immunoSEQ multiplex PCR; TCRdb's copy keeps in-frame clones and lacks some. This repertoire shows 95,000 to 100,000 clones, about 90% found once; its top ten account for approximately 15%. This sample stems from a study of T cell responses to AZD1222 COVID-19 vaccine. Study-wide context: Combined were second doses at about 4 or about 12 weeks. Study-wide points: No day 14 peak samples; only post-peak repertoires were characterized. Unmutated regions of variants are reportedly targeted by nearly half of spike-specific TCRs. Baseline seropositives among AZD1222 recipients totaled only 5 or 6.

This TCR derives from an adult in good health. The specimen comprised peripheral blood, sampled on day 0 of AZD1222 vaccination. This sequence joins TRBV6-5 and TRBJ2-7, with D maybe TRBD2 (6 bases). CDR3 DNA: TGTGCCAGCAGTTACCGGGAGTCCCACGAGCAGTACTTC. Its protein product is CASSYRESHEQYF.